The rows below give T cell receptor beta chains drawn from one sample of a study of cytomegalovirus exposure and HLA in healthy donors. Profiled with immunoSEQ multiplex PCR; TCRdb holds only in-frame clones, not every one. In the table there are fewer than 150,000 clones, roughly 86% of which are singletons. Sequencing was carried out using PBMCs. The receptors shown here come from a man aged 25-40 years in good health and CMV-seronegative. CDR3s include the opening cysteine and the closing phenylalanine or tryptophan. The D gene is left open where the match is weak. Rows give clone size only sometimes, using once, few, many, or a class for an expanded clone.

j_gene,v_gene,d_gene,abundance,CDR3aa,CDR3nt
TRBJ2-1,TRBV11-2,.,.,CASSQIDSSYNEQFF,TGTGCCAGCAGCCAAATCGACAGTTCCTACAATGAGCAGTTCTTC
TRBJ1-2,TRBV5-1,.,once,CASSPYTGTNYGYTF,TGCGCCAGCAGCCCCTACACAGGAACTAACTATGGCTACACCTTC
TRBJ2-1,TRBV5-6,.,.,CASSLAVLARQFF,TGTGCCAGCAGCTTGGCCGTATTAGCAAGGCAGTTCTTC
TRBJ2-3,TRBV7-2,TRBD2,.,CASSSLAGGPSDTQYF,TGTGCCAGCAGCTCTTTAGCGGGAGGCCCATCAGATACGCAGTATTTT
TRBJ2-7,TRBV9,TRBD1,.,CASSVGQDLPTQYF,TGTGCCAGCAGCGTCGGACAGGATCTACCGACGCAGTACTTC
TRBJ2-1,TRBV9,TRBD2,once,CASSRGSGMEYNEQFF,TGTGCCAGCAGCCGGGGGAGCGGGATGGAATACAATGAGCAGTTCTTC
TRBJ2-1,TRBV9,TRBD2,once,CASSPLAGVQFF,TGTGCCAGCAGCCCCCTGGCGGGAGTCCAATTCTTC
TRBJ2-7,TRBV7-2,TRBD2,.,CASSQGLAGYKQYF,TGTGCCAGCAGCCAGGGACTAGCGGGATATAAGCAGTACTTC
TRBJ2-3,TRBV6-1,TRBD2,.,CASSEVASGSDTQYF,TGTGCCAGCAGTGAAGTAGCTAGCGGGAGTGATACGCAGTATTTT
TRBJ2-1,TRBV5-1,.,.,CASSLLAASYNEQFF,TGCGCCAGCAGCTTGTTAGCTGCCTCCTACAATGAGCAGTTCTTC
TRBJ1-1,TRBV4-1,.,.,CASSQDLGRAEAFF,TGCGCCAGCAGCCAAGATTTAGGGAGGGCTGAAGCTTTCTTT
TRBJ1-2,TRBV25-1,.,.,CASSAPGEGYTF,TGTGCCAGCAGTGCCCCAGGGGAGGGCTACACCTTC
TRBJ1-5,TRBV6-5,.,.,CASSYSRVSLAQHF,TGTGCCAGCAGTTACTCGAGGGTCTCGCTAGCCCAGCATTTT
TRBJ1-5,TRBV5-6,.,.,CASSLRSWAGAQPQHF,TGTGCCAGCAGCTTGCGGTCGTGGGCAGGGGCTCAGCCCCAGCATTTT
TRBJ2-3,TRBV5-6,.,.,CASNTLGGAGTDTQYF,TGTGCCAGCAACACCTTAGGGGGCGCGGGGACAGATACGCAGTATTTT
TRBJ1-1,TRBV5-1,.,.,CASGAGSRAEAFF,TGCGCCAGCGGAGCGGGTAGTAGGGCTGAAGCTTTCTTT
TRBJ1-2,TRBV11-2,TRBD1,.,CASSPRTGRGYTF,TGTGCCAGCAGCCCGCGGACAGGCCGGGGCTACACCTTC
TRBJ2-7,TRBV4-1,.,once,CASSQRTGAYEQYF,TGCGCCAGCAGCCAAAGGACGGGAGCCTACGAGCAGTACTTC
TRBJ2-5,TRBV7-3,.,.,CASSSEDSMETQYF,TGTGCCAGCAGCTCCGAGGACAGTATGGAGACCCAGTACTTC
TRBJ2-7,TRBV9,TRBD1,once,CASSVDLMRWDRGTEQYF,TGTGCCAGCAGCGTAGATTTAATGCGTTGGGACAGGGGTACTGAGCAGTACTTC
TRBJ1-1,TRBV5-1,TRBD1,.,CASSDRADTEAFF,TGCGCCAGTTCGGACAGGGCCGACACTGAAGCTTTCTTT
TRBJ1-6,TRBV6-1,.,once,CASDSSYNSPLHF,TGTGCCAGCGACAGCTCCTATAATTCACCCCTCCACTTT
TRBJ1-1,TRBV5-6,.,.,CASSLAAGTNTEAFF,TGTGCCAGCAGCTTGGCCGCGGGGACCAACACTGAAGCTTTCTTT
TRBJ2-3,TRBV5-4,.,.,CASSLASSDTQYF,TGTGCCAGCAGCTTGGCGTCCTCAGATACGCAGTATTTT
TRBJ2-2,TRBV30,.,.,CAWSGLQGSSGELFF,TGTGCCTGGAGTGGTCTACAGGGATCGTCCGGGGAGCTGTTTTTT
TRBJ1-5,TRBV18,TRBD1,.,CASSGTVGNQPQHF,TGTGCCAGCTCAGGGACAGTAGGCAATCAGCCCCAGCATTTT
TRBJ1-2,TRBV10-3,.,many,CAAFPRDSPGGYTF,TGTGCCGCATTCCCAAGGGACTCCCCCGGAGGCTACACCTTC
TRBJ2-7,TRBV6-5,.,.,CATNDLNSYEQYF,TGTGCCACCAACGACTTAAATTCCTACGAGCAGTACTTC
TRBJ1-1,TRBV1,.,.,CTSSQVVLAYTEAFF,TGCACCAGCAGCCAAGTGGTCCTCGCGTACACTGAAGCTTTCTTT
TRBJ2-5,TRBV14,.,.,CASSRGTLSGHQETQYF,TGTGCCAGCAGCCGCGGTACGCTTTCAGGGCACCAAGAGACCCAGTACTTC
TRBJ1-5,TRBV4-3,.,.,CASSLGRVDNQPQHF,TGCGCCAGCAGCCTAGGGCGGGTCGATAATCAGCCCCAGCATTTT
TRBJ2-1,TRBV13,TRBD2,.,CASSPHSGRAGEQFF,TGTGCCAGCAGCCCACACAGCGGGAGGGCCGGGGAGCAGTTCTTC
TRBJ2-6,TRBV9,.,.,CASSVGGSSGANVLTF,TGTGCCAGCAGCGTTGGAGGAAGCTCTGGGGCCAACGTCCTGACTTTC
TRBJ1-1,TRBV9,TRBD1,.,CASSGAGTGRVTEAFF,TGTGCCAGCAGCGGAGCCGGGACAGGGCGAGTCACTGAAGCTTTCTTT
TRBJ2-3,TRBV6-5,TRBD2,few,CASSAGVGSTDTQYF,TGTGCCAGCAGCGCGGGGGTCGGTAGCACAGATACGCAGTATTTT
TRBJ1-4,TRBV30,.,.,CAWSGGINEKLFF,TGTGCCTGGAGTGGAGGGATTAATGAAAAACTGTTTTTT
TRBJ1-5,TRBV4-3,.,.,CASSQDPTGNQPQHF,TGCGCCAGCAGCCAAGATCCCACAGGCAATCAGCCCCAGCATTTT
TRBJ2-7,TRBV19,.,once,CASSKSGSEAYEQYF,TGTGCCAGTAGTAAGTCCGGGTCAGAGGCCTACGAGCAGTACTTC
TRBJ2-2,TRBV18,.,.,CASSPFEQGRTGELFF,TGTGCCAGCTCACCATTCGAGCAGGGGCGCACCGGGGAGCTGTTTTTT
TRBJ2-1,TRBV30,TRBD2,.,CAWDYSGNAYNEQFF,TGTGCCTGGGACTATAGCGGGAACGCCTACAATGAGCAGTTCTTC
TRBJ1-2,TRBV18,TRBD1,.,CASSPLGQGNYGYTF,TGTGCCAGCTCACCACTTGGACAGGGTAACTATGGCTACACCTTC
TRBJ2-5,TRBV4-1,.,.,CASSQDNRETQYF,TGCGCCAGCAGCCAAGATAACAGAGAGACCCAGTACTTC